These 23 T cell receptor beta chains came from one sample sequenced in a study of OX40 agonist ivuxolimab in advanced cancers. Libraries were prepared by immunoSEQ multiplex PCR; TCRdb keeps only in-frame clonotypes and omits some of them. The table includes more than 45,000 clones, roughly 92% detected once. Material: CD4+ or CD8+ T cells sorted from blood, obtained in a trial of the OX40 agonist ivuxolimab. These receptor sequences come from an adult with an advanced solid tumor such as melanoma, head and neck, liver or kidney cancer.

The chain is built from TRBV29-1 and TRBJ2-1; a weak D match, TRBD1 (5 bases). Looked up from germline, CDR1 is SQVTM and CDR2 is ANQGSEA. This CDR3 is built from 12 residues. Trimming cost V 1 base and J 8 bases, with 9 bases left between them. This CDR3 reads CSVEGLGDEQFF. The CDR3 region has the DNA TGCAGCGTTGAAGGGCTAGGGGATGAGCAGTTCTTC.

The CDR3 nucleotides are TGTGCCAGCAGTGAAAAGACTAGCGGGAAGGTCGGGGAGCTGTTTTTT. This gives the protein CASSEKTSGKVGELFF. The chain has TRBV2 and TRBJ2-2, with TRBD2 identical over 11 bases. The junction had 6 bases not matched to a gene; V was cut back by 2 bases and J by 7 bases. This CDR3 has 16 residues. Germline CDR1 and CDR2: SNHLY and FYNNEI.

This clone is a singleton in its sample. The chain joins TRBV11-1 to TRBJ2-1; D gene ambiguous. Deletions cut 2 bases from V and 9 bases from J, with 20 bases between. The CDR3 has 16 residues. Germline V lookup: CDR1 SGHAT, CDR2 FQDESV (reference sequence). CDR3 sequence reads: CASSLLADPLIGEQFF. The CDR3 DNA reads TGTGCCAGCAGCTTATTGGCAGACCCCTTAATTGGTGAGCAGTTCTTC.

The chain couples TRBV9 to TRBJ2-7; D uncertain. V lost 0 bases, J lost 1 base, and 8 bases lay in between. CDR1 SGDLS and CDR2 YYNGEE come from the germline V gene. CDR3 length: 14 residues. CDR3: CASSVASESYEQYF. The CDR3 DNA sequence: TGTGCCAGCAGCGTAGCCAGCGAGTCCTACGAGCAGTACTTC.

The chain recombines TRBV7-6 with TRBJ2-5; unclear D gene. V lost 4 bases and J 11 bases, leaving 14 bases between the germline ends. Germline V gene lookup returns CDR1 SGHVS and CDR2 FNYEAQ. The CDR3 totals 12 residues. The CDR3 reads CASSSKWGEQYF. As DNA, the CDR3 is TGTGCCAGCAGCTCCAAATGGGGTGAGCAGTACTTC.

The J gene is TRBJ2-1, the V gene TRBV5-1, with 9 bases lining up with TRBD1. V dropped 4 bases and J dropped 9; count of bases not matched to a gene: 14. Germline V CDR1 and CDR2: SGHRS, YFSETQ. The CDR3 has 16 residues. CDR3 DNA: TGCGCCAGCAGCGCTCTAGTACAGGGGGCGCAGGGTGAGCAGTTCTTC. Translation gives CASSALVQGAQGEQFF.

About this clone: An end of the junction does not agree with germline; a read error may underlie this. The chain recombines TRBV7-7 with TRBJ2-4; the D call may be TRBD1 or TRBD2 (5 bases each). This CDR3 contains 19 residues. CDR1 and CDR2 (germline): SSHAT, FNYEAQ (reference sequence). CDR3 coding DNA: TGTGCTAGCAGCTTAGCGCTTTGGCTCCACAAGGGGGCCAAAAACATTCAGTACTTC. Translated, it gives CASSLALWLHKGAKNIQYF.

The V and J genes are TRBV27 and TRBJ2-2, with a possible D match to TRBD2 (5 bases). V was trimmed by 7 bases and J by 5 bases, leaving 14 bases between them. The V gene's germline CDR1 is MNHEY and CDR2 SMNVEV (reference sequence). The CDR3 sequence is 14 residues long. The CDR3 DNA reads TGTGCCAGCACTTACCGGGGTCCGACCGGGGAGCTGTTTTTT. This codes for CASTYRGPTGELFF.

This chain uses TRBV27 with TRBJ2-7; either TRBD1 or TRBD2 may supply D (5 bases each). CDR1 and CDR2 (germline): MNHEY, SMNVEV (reference sequence). V dropped 6 bases and J dropped 4 bases, with 13 bases sitting between them. The CDR3 loop spans 13 amino acids. The CDR3 region has the DNA TGTGCCAGCAGCCCGGGGCAGGCGTACGAGCAGTACTTC. Protein sequence: CASSPGQAYEQYF.

Of note for this clone: A junction end diverges from the germline sequence, so it may reflect a read error. The chain recombines TRBV13 with TRBJ2-3; 8 bases match TRBD2. Germline CDR1 and CDR2: PRHDT and FYEKMQ (reference sequence). The CDR3 covers 16 residues. The CDR3 bases are TGTGCCAGCAGTTTAGCTGGACTAGCCGAGGGAGATACGCAGTATTTT. The encoded protein is CASSLAGLAEGDTQYF.

The CDR3 coding sequence is TGCAGCGTTGAAGATCGCGCGGGAGCCCTCAATGAGCAGTTCTTC. This gives the protein CSVEDRAGALNEQFF. The rearrangement links TRBV29-1 to TRBJ2-1; 7 nucleotides line up with TRBD2. CDR1 and CDR2 (germline): SQVTM, ANQGSEA. Unmatched junction bases numbered 8, after V lost 0 bases and J lost 6 bases. CDR3 length equals 15 residues.

This chain uses TRBV14 with TRBJ2-5, with TRBD2 as a possible D gene (6 bases). Germline assignment: CDR1 SGHDN and CDR2 FVKESK. The CDR3 totals 14 residues. V gave up 4 bases and J gave up 4 bases, with 13 bases separating them. The CDR3 DNA is TGTGCCAGCAGCCCGGGTAGGGGAGGAGAGACCCAGTACTTC. Translating gives CASSPGRGGETQYF.

The V and J genes are TRBV4-3 and TRBJ1-5; no clear D gene. CDR3 length: 13 amino acids. The ends were cut back, 0 bases at V and 4 bases at J, with 4 bases in the middle. CDR1 LGHNA and CDR2 YSLEER come from the germline V gene. CDR3 protein: CASSQDGNQPQHF. The CDR3 DNA sequence: TGCGCCAGCAGCCAAGATGGGAATCAGCCCCAGCATTTT.

This rearrangement joins TRBV4-2 to TRBJ2-1, with no clear D. The germline V gene has CDR1 LGHNA and CDR2 YNFKEQ. Trimming left V 0 bases short and J 8 bases short, with 8 bases between. This CDR3 spans 13 amino acids. Here the CDR3 reads CASSQDITYEQFF. For the CDR3, the DNA is TGTGCCAGCAGCCAAGATATTACTTATGAGCAGTTCTTC.

The chain combines TRBV25-1 with TRBJ2-5; TRBD2 aligns across 7 bases. In germline, CDR1 is MGHDK, CDR2 SYGVNS. V was pared by 3 bases and J by 9 bases, with 4 bases of the junction left unmatched. The CDR3 spans 12 residues. CDR3 sequence: CASSDLGGAQYF. The DNA of the CDR3 is TGTGCCAGCAGTGATCTTGGGGGGGCCCAGTACTTC.

The V and J genes are TRBV6-4 and TRBJ1-1; no clear D gene. Germline V gene data show CDR1 as MRHNA and CDR2 as SNTAGT. V was shortened by 2 bases and J by 0 bases, with 10 bases between the two germline ends. The CDR3 runs to 15 residues. The CDR3 loop reads CASSDERIMNTEAFF. In nucleotides, the CDR3 is TGTGCCAGCAGTGACGAGCGGATCATGAACACTGAAGCTTTCTTT.

The rearrangement uses TRBV9 and TRBJ2-7; 7 nucleotides match TRBD1. Germline CDR1 SGDLS, CDR2 YYNGEE. After removal of 2 bases from V and 2 bases from J, the junction contained 4 bases not matched to a gene. CDR3 length: 14 residues. Written as DNA, the CDR3 is TGTGCCAGCAGCGTTACAGGGGCCACCTACGAGCAGTACTTC. Translation: CASSVTGATYEQYF. Supplemented by reference TRBV9 and TRBJ2-7, the full variable domain reads DSGVTQTPKHLITATGQRVTLRCSPRSGDLSVYWYQQSLDQGLQFLIQYYNGEERAKGNILERFSAQQFPDLHSELNLSSLELGDSALYFCASSVTGATYEQYFGPGTRLTVT.

V is TRBV11-3 and J is TRBJ2-1; 9 bases match TRBD2. The CDR3 totals 17 residues. Germline V lookup: CDR1 SGHNT, CDR2 YENEEA. V lost 5 bases to trimming and J lost 4 bases; unmatched junction nucleotides: 12. CDR3: CASSLLKGREGYNEQFF. CDR3 in DNA: TGTGCCAGCAGCCTGCTTAAAGGGCGGGAGGGGTACAATGAGCAGTTCTTC.

This clone was seen more than once but under ten times. The gene calls are TRBV7-6 and TRBJ1-2, with a possible D match to TRBD1 (6 bases). CDR1 is SGHVS, CDR2 FNYEAQ, per germline. There are 13 residues in the CDR3. The V gene lost 2 bases and the J gene lost 6 bases, with 10 bases spanning the gap. The CDR3 region is CASSLTGRDGYTF. The CDR3 DNA reads TGTGCCAGCAGCTTAACAGGGCGGGATGGCTACACCTTC.

The V gene is TRBV11-2, the J gene TRBJ2-3; TRBD2 aligns across 8 bases. Unmatched junction bases numbered 12, after V lost 5 bases and J lost 5 bases. From germline, CDR1 is SGHAT and CDR2 FQNNGV. This CDR3 is built from 16 residues. The CDR3 spells CASSPFWREAGDTQYF. DNA of the CDR3: TGTGCCAGCAGCCCATTTTGGCGGGAGGCTGGAGATACGCAGTATTTT.

The chain couples TRBV11-2 to TRBJ2-7; TRBD1 matches at 10 bases. CDR3 size: 15 residues. Germline V gene lookup returns CDR1 SGHAT and CDR2 FQNNGV. The V and J ends lost 3 bases and 2 bases, in that order; junction bases with no gene match: 4. For the CDR3, the DNA is TGTGCCAGCAGCTTGGGACAGGGGACCGCCTACGAGCAGTACTTC. The encoded protein is CASSLGQGTAYEQYF.

The V call is TRBV28, the J call TRBJ2-2, with no clear D. CDR3 size: 15 residues. CDR1 MDHEN and CDR2 SYDVKM come from the germline V gene. Trimming took off 3 bases at V and 1 base at J, with 9 bases between the two ends. This chain's CDR3 is CASSFYRENTGELFF. The CDR3 coding sequence is TGTGCCAGCAGTTTTTACAGAGAGAACACCGGGGAGCTGTTTTTT.

V and J are TRBV14 and TRBJ1-2; D call uncertain. Germline V lookup: CDR1 SGHDN, CDR2 FVKESK. CDR3 size: 16 residues. Trimming stripped 0 bases from V and 3 bases from J, with 14 bases between. In DNA form, the CDR3 reads TGTGCCAGCAGCCAAGATGGGCCAGACACATACTATGGCTACACCTTC. This encodes CASSQDGPDTYYGYTF.